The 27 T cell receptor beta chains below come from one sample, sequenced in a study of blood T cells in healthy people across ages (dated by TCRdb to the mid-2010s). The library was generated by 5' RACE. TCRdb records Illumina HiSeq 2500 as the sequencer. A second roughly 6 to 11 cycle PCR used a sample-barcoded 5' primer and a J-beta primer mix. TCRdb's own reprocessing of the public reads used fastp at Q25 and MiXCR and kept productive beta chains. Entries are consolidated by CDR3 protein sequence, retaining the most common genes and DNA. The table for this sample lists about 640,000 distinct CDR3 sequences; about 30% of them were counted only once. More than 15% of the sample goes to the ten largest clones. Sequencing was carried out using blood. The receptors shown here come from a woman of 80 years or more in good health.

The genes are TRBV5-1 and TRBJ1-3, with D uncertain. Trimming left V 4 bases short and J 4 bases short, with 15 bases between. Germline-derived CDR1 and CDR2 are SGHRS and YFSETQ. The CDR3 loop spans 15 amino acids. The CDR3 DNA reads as TGCGCCAGCAGCCCAACACTTCCTCCGGGAAACACCATATATTTT. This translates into CASSPTLPPGNTIYF.

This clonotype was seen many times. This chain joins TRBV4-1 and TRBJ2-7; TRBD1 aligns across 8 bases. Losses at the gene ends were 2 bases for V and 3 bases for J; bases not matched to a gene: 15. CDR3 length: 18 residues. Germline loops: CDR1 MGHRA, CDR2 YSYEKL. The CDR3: CASSQPRPGGNEFYEQYF. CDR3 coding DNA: TGCGCCAGCAGCCAACCCCGGCCAGGGGGCAATGAGTTCTACGAGCAGTACTTC.

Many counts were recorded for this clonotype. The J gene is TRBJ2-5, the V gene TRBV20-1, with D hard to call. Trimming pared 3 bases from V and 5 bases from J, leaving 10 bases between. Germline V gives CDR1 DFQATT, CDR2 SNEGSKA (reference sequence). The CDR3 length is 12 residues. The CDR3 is CSASNDRETQYF. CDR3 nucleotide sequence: TGCAGTGCTAGTAATGACCGTGAGACCCAGTACTTC.

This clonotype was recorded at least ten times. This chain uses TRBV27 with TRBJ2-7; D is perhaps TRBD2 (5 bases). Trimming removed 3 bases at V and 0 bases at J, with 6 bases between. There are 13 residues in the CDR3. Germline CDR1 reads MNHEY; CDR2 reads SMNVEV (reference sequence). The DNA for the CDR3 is TGTGCCAGCAGTTTCGGGATCTCCTACGAGCAGTACTTC. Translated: CASSFGISYEQYF.

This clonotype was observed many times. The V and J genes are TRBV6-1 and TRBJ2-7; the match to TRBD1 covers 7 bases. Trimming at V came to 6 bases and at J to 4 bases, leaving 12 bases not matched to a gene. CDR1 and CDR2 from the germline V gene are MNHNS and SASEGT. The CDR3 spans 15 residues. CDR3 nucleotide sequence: TGTGCCAGCAGATCAAACAGGGGTGGAGGTTACGAGCAGTACTTC. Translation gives CASRSNRGGGYEQYF.

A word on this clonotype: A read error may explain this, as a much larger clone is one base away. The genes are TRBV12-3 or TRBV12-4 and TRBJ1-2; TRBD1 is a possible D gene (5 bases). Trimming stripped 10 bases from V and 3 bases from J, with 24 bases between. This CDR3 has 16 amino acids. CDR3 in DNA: TGTGCCAACAGGCACTCCCGGCCACTCGGAGACTATGGCTACACCTTC. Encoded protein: CANRHSRPLGDYGYTF.

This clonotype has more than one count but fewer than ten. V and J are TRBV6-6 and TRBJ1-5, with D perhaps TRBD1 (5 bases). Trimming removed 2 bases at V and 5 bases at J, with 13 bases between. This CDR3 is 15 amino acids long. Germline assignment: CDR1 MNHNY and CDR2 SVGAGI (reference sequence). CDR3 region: CASSYAAGMDQPQHF. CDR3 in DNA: TGTGCCAGCAGTTACGCCGCAGGGATGGATCAGCCCCAGCATTTT.

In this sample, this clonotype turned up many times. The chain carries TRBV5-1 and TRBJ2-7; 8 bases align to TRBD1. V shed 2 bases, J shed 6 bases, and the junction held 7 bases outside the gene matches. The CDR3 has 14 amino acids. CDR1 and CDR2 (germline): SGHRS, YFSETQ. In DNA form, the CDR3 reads TGCGCCAGCAGCTTAGGGACAGGATCGTCCGAGCAGTACTTC. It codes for CASSLGTGSSEQYF.

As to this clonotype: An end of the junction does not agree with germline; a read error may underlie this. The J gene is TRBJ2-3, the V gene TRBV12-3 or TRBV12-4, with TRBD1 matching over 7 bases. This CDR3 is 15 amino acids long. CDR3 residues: CASSFPTGNSDAQYF. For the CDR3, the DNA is TGTGCCAGCAGTTTCCCGACAGGGAACTCAGATGCGCAGTATTTT.

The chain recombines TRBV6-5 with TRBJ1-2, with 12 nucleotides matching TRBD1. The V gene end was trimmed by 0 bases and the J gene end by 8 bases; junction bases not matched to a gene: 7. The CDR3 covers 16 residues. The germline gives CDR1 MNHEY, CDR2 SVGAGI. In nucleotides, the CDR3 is TGTGCCAGCAGTTACTCAGCCGGGACAGGGGGCAGGGGCTACACCTTC. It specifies CASSYSAGTGGRGYTF.

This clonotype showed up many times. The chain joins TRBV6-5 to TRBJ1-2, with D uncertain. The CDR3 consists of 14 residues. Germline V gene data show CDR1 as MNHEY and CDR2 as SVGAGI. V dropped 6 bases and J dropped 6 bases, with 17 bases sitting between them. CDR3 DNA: TGTGCCAGCAGCCGGCAAGGACCTTTGAATGGCTACACCTTC. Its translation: CASSRQGPLNGYTF.

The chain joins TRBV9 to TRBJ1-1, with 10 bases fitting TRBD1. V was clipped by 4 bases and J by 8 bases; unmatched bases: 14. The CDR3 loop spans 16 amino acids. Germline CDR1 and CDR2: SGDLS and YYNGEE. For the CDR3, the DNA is TGTGCCAGCAGCCCCACAGTGGGGGGACAGGGGATAGAAGCTTTCTTT. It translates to CASSPTVGGQGIEAFF.

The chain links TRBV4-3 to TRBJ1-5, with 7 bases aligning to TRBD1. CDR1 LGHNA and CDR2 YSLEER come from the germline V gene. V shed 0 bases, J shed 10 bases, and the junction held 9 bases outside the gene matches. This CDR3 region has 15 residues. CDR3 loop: CASSQESTGFGPQHF. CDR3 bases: TGCGCCAGCAGCCAAGAGTCGACAGGGTTCGGACCCCAGCATTTT.

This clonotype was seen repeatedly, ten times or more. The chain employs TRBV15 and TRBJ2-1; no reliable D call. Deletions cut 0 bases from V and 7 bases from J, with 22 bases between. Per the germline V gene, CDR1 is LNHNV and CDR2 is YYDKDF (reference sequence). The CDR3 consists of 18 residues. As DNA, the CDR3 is TGTGCCACCAGCAGAGATCGAGTAGACCCACAAAGTCGGAATGAGCAGTTCTTC. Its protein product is CATSRDRVDPQSRNEQFF.

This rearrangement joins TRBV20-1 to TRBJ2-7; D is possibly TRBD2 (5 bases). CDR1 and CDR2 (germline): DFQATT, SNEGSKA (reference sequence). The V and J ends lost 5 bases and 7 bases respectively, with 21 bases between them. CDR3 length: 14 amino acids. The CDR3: CSAFDTGLVNEQYF. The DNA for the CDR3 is TGCAGTGCTTTTGACACGGGGTTGGTGAATGAGCAGTACTTC.

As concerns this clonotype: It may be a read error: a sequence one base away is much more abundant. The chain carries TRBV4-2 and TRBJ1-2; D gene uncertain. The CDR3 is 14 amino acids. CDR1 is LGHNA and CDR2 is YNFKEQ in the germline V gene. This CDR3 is CASSQVPVGNGCTF. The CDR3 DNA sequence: TGTGCCAGCAGCCAAGTGCCCGTCGGGAATGGCTGCACCTTC.

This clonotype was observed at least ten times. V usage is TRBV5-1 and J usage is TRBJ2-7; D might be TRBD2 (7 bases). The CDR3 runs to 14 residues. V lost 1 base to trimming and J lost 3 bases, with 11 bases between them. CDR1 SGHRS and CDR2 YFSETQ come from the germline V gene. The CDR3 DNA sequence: TGCGCCAGCAGCTTGTCCGGGGGGCACTACGAGCAGTACTTC. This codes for CASSLSGGHYEQYF. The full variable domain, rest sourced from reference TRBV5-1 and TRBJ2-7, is KAGVTQTPRYLIKTRGQQVTLSCSPISGHRSVSWYQQTPGQGLQFLFEYFSETQRNKGNFPGRFSGRQFSNSRSEMNVSTLELGDSALYLCASSLSGGHYEQYFGPGTRLTVT.

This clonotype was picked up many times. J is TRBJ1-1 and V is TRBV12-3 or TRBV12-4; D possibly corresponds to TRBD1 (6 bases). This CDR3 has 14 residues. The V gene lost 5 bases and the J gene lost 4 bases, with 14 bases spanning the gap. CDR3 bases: TGTGCCAGCAGTACCACAGGGTCTGGCACTGAAGCTTTCTTT. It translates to CASSTTGSGTEAFF.

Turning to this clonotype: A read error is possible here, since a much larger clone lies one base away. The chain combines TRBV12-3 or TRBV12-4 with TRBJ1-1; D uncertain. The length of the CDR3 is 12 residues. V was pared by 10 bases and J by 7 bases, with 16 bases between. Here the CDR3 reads CATAAEFIEAFF. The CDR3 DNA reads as TGTGCCACCGCAGCAGAATTCATTGAAGCTTTCTTT.

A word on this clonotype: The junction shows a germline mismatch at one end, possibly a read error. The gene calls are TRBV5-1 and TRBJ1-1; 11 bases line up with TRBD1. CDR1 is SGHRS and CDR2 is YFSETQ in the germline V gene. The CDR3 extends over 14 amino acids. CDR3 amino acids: CASSPRTGGTETFF. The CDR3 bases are TGCGCCAGCAGCCCGAGGACAGGGGGCACTGAAACTTTCTTT.

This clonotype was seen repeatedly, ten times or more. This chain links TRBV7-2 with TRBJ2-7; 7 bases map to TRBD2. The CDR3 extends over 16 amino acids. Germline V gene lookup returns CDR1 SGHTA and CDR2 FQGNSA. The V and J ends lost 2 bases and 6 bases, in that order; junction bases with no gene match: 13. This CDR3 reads CASSLYPRGKGGEQYF. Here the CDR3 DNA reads TGTGCCAGCAGCTTATATCCGCGGGGGAAAGGTGGCGAGCAGTACTTC.

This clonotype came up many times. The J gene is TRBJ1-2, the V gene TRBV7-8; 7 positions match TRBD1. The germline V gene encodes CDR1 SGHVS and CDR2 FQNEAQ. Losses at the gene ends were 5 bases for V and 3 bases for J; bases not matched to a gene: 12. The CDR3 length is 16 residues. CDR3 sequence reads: CASSLFGRGLDYGYTF. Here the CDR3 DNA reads TGTGCCAGCAGCCTCTTCGGGAGGGGGCTTGACTATGGCTACACCTTC.

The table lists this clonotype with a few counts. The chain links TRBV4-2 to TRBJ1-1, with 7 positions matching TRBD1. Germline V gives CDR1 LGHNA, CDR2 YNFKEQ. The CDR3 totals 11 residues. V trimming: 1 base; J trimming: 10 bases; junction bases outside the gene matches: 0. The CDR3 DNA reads TGTGCCAGCAGCCAAGCAGGGGGAGCTTTCTTT. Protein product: CASSQAGGAFF.

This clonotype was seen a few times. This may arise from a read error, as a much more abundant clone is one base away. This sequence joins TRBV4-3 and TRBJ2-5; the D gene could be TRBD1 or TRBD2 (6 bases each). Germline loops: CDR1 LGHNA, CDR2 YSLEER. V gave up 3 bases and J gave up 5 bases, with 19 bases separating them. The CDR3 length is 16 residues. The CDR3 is CASSHDLPGARETQYF. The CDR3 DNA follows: TGCGCCAGCAGCCATGATCTACCGGGGGCCCGGGAGACCCAGTACTTC.

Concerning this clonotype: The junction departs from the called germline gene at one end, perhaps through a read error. CDR3 sequence reads: CTSSLGGLGDSDTQYF. Written as DNA, the CDR3 is TGTACCAGCAGCTTAGGTGGACTAGGAGATTCAGATACGCAGTATTTT. The chain combines TRBV13 with TRBJ2-3; 7 nucleotides match TRBD2. CDR1 and CDR2 (germline): PRHDT, FYEKMQ (reference sequence). The CDR3 has 16 amino acids.

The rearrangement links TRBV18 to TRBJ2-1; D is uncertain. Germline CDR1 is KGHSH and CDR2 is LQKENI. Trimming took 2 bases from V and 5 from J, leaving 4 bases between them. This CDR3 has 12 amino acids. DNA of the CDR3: TGTGCCAGCTCACCAGCGCACAATGAGCAGTTCTTC. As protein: CASSPAHNEQFF.

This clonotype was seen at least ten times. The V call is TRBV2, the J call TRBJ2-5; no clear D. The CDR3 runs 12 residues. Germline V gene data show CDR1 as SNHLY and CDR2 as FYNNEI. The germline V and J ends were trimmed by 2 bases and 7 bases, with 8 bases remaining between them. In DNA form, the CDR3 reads TGTGCCAGCAGTGAACGAAGATCGACCCAGTACTTC. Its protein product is CASSERRSTQYF. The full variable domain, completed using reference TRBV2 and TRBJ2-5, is EPEVTQTPSHQVTQMGQEVILRCVPISNHLYFYWYRQILGQKVEFLVSFYNNEISEKSEIFDDQFSVERPDGSNFTLKIRSTKLEDSAMYFCASSERRSTQYFGPGTRLLVL.